The 5 T cell receptor beta chains listed next were all sequenced from one sample in a study of HIV-infected children after antiretroviral therapy interruption (dated by TCRdb to the late 2010s). Library construction relied on 3' RACE. The listed sequencing device is Illumina MiSeq. TCR libraries were built from RNA using a 3' RACE protocol with unique molecular identifiers to correct PCR amplification bias. Starting from the raw public reads, TCRdb applied fastp trimming at Q25, assembled clones with MiXCR and retained in-frame beta chains. Identical CDR3 protein sequences are pooled into one entry, listed with their most common genes and DNA. The sample data list more than 75,000 distinct CDR3 sequences, and 6.9% of these were observed just once. In total, the top ten clones hold roughly 1% of the sample. What the treatment or condition label conveys for this sample: PENTA 11 planned treatment interruption arm or continuous ART arm.

The sample here was CD45RA+ CD4+ T cells from PBMCs, pooled from several time points, taken from a donor given antiretroviral therapy, either interrupted or continuous. The label giving this sample's cell subset or site can be read as: naive CD4+ CD45RA+ CD45RO- T cells. All receptors come from a pool of human donors with HIV.

This clonotype was seen only a few times. This chain links TRBV23-1 with TRBJ1-2; TRBD1 matches at 7 bases. TRBV23-1 is recorded as an ORF, its role being uncertain. The CDR3 runs 15 residues. The J segment lost 6 bases and the V segment lost 3 bases, leaving 10 bases of the junction unmatched. In DNA form, the CDR3 reads TGCGCCAGCAGTCACCGATCAGGGGGTAATCATGGCTACACCTTC. Its translation: CASSHRSGGNHGYTF.

This clonotype showed up many times. The chain uses TRBV7-2 and TRBJ1-5, with D possibly being TRBD1 (5 bases). Germline lookup yields CDR1 SGHTA and CDR2 FQGNSA. There are 15 residues in the CDR3. The germline V and J ends were trimmed by 5 bases and 0 bases, with 11 bases remaining between them. CDR3 in DNA: TGTGCCAGCAGCACAGGACACTATAGCAATCAGCCCCAGCATTTT. It specifies CASSTGHYSNQPQHF.

Many counts were recorded for this clonotype. The chain links TRBV5-6 to TRBJ2-3; no definite D call. The CDR3 sequence is 13 residues long. CDR1 and CDR2 (germline): SGHDT, YYEEEE. V was clipped by 0 bases and J by 0 bases, with 2 bases between them. CDR3 coding DNA: TGTGCCAGCAGCTTGGTCAGCACAGATACGCAGTATTTT. Translation gives CASSLVSTDTQYF. The full variable domain, in which reference TRBV5-6 and TRBJ2-3 provide the parts outside the CDR3, is DAGVTQSPTHLIKTRGQQVTLRCSPKSGHDTVSWYQQALGQGPQFIFQYYEEEERQRGNFPDRFSGHQFPNYSSELNVNALLLGDSALYLCASSLVSTDTQYFGPGTRLTVL.

Many counts were recorded for this clonotype. The CDR3 DNA is TGCGCCAGCAGCTTAAGGGCAGGGGATCAGCCCCAGCATTTT. Encoded protein: CASSLRAGDQPQHF. The chain combines TRBV5-1 with TRBJ1-5; the D gene is possibly TRBD1 (6 bases). CDR3 size: 14 residues. The V gene lost 2 bases and the J gene lost 5 bases, with 11 bases spanning the gap. Germline CDR1 is SGHRS and CDR2 is YFSETQ.

This clonotype was recorded at least ten times. V gene TRBV4-1 combines with J gene TRBJ2-2; D not certain. Germline CDR1 and CDR2: MGHRA and YSYEKL. The CDR3 contains 17 residues. V lost 0 bases and J 1 base, leaving 12 bases between the germline ends. DNA of the CDR3: TGCGCCAGCAGCCAAGATCGCAGAACTGGGAACACCGGGGAGCTGTTTTTT. Translation: CASSQDRRTGNTGELFF.